Listed here are 18 T cell receptor beta chains from one sample, sequenced in a study of T cells in Graves' hyperthyroidism and ophthalmopathy. The investigators amplified TCR beta CDR3 regions from RNA transcripts. First-round RT-PCR targeting the TCR CDR3 was performed with the HTBI primer set. MiXCR was run by TCRdb on the multiplex PCR reads, yielding one entry per CDR3 protein. The sample lists more than 300,000 distinct CDR3 sequences; roughly 15% were seen once. The sample comprised blood. These receptors came from a woman aged 25 to 39 with Graves' ophthalmopathy.

This clonotype was seen a handful of times. The rearrangement joins TRBV6-5 to TRBJ1-2, with a tentative D call TRBD1 (5 bases). The V gene's germline CDR1 is MNHEY and CDR2 SVGAGI. The CDR3 spans 15 residues. Between the trimmed V and J ends, which lost 2 bases and 5 bases, there was a span of 15 bases. In nucleotides, the CDR3 is TGTGCCAGCAGTTACAGGGGAGCTAACGTATATGGCTACACCTTC. It encodes CASSYRGANVYGYTF.

This clonotype was recorded many times. The V call is TRBV7-9, the J call TRBJ1-1; a weak D match, TRBD1 (5 bases). The length of the CDR3 is 14 residues. Germline V gives CDR1 SEHNR, CDR2 FQNEAQ (reference sequence). Trimming left V 1 base short and J 3 bases short, with 9 bases between. In nucleotides, the CDR3 is TGTGCCAGCAGCTTAGGGCAGGGTCACACTGAAGCTTTCTTT. Translating gives CASSLGQGHTEAFF.

This clonotype was detected many times. As DNA, the CDR3 is TGTGCCAGCAGCTTAGGAGTATCCTCACCCCTCCACTTT. It is translated as CASSLGVSSPLHF. This rearrangement joins TRBV11-2 to TRBJ1-6; D is undetermined. The germline V gene has CDR1 SGHAT and CDR2 FQNNGV. Trimming cost V 1 base and J 10 bases, with 8 bases left between them. The CDR3 length is 13 residues.

There are many counts of this clonotype. This chain connects TRBV20-1 to TRBJ1-5; the match to TRBD1 covers 7 bases. The CDR3 has 14 residues. CDR1 and CDR2 (germline): DFQATT, SNEGSKA (reference sequence). The trim removed 4 bases at V and 3 bases at J, leaving 6 bases unmatched. In DNA, the CDR3 is TGCAGTGCTAATCAGGGGGGGCTCAATCAGCCCCAGCATTTT. The encoded protein is CSANQGGLNQPQHF.

This clonotype has a count of ten or more. The gene calls are TRBV3-1 and TRBJ1-2, with 8 bases matching TRBD1. Germline V gene lookup returns CDR1 LGHDT and CDR2 YNNKEL (reference sequence). The CDR3 spans 15 residues. J gave up 4 bases and V 1 base, and 5 bases lay outside the gene matches. The CDR3 sequence: CASSQGAGGTYGYTF. The CDR3 DNA reads as TGTGCCAGCAGCCAAGGAGCAGGGGGCACCTATGGCTACACCTTC.

This clonotype was detected many times. The chain has TRBV11-3 and TRBJ1-1; weak D call: TRBD1 (5 bases). Trimming pared 5 bases from V and 4 bases from J, leaving 14 bases between. The germline V gene encodes CDR1 SGHNT and CDR2 YENEEA. The CDR3 extends over 14 amino acids. CDR3 coding DNA: TGTGCCAGCAGCCCAAGGGGAGGGAGCACTGAAGCTTTCTTT. Translation gives CASSPRGGSTEAFF. The full variable domain, in which reference TRBV11-3 and TRBJ1-1 provide the parts outside the CDR3, is EAGVVQSPRYKIIEKKQPVAFWCNPISGHNTLYWYLQNLGQGPELLIRYENEEAVDDSQLPKDRFSAERLKGVDSTLKIQPAELGDSAVYLCASSPRGGSTEAFFGQGTRLTVV.

This clonotype was seen a few times. For the CDR3, the DNA is TGCAGTGCTAGCGGGCAGGGCAAGACCTACAATGAGCAGTTCTTC. Residues: CSASGQGKTYNEQFF. The chain combines TRBV20-1 with TRBJ2-1; tentatively, D is TRBD1 (5 bases). The CDR3 has 15 amino acids. Trimming shortened V by 3 bases and J by 2 bases, and 14 bases separated the two germline ends. Germline CDR1 is DFQATT and CDR2 is SNEGSKA (reference sequence).

This clonotype was counted many times. V usage is TRBV7-2 and J usage is TRBJ2-3; 8 nucleotides agree with TRBD1. This CDR3 spans 16 amino acids. CDR1 is SGHTA, CDR2 FQGNSA, per germline. V dropped 5 bases and J dropped 3; count of bases not matched to a gene: 10. The CDR3 sequence is CASSPSTGVGTDTQYF. The CDR3 DNA is TGTGCCAGCAGCCCCTCGACAGGGGTTGGGACAGATACGCAGTATTTT. Looking up the rest from reference TRBV7-2 and TRBJ2-3 gives the full variable domain: GAGVSQSPSNKVTEKGKDVELRCDPISGHTALYWYRQSLGQGLEFLIYFQGNSAPDKSGLPSDRFSAERTGGSVSTLTIQRTQQEDSAVYLCASSPSTGVGTDTQYFGPGTRLTVL.

This clonotype was observed many times. V usage is TRBV27 and J usage is TRBJ2-7; D not certain. The V and J ends lost 5 bases and 7 bases respectively, with 15 bases between them. The CDR3 contains 13 residues. CDR1 and CDR2 (germline): MNHEY, SMNVEV (reference sequence). The CDR3 nucleotides are TGTGCCAGCAGTGGAACCCGAGGTGGGGAGCAGTACTTC. Residues: CASSGTRGGEQYF.

The chain employs TRBV11-3 and TRBJ2-5, with 11 bases aligning to TRBD2. The CDR3 loop spans 20 amino acids. Germline V gene data show CDR1 as SGHNT and CDR2 as YENEEA. V shed 5 bases, J shed 5 bases, and the junction held 22 bases outside the gene matches. In nucleotides, the CDR3 is TGTGCCAGCAGCGGTTCTGCCCCCTTCCCGGTTAGCGGGGGGGGGGAGACCCAGTACTTC. Protein sequence: CASSGSAPFPVSGGGETQYF.

This clonotype occurred many times. The chain couples TRBV20-1 to TRBJ2-3; the match to TRBD2 covers 10 bases. The CDR3 runs 15 residues. J gave up 6 bases and V 6 bases, and 12 bases lay outside the gene matches. CDR1 DFQATT and CDR2 SNEGSKA come from the germline V gene (reference sequence). The CDR3, as DNA: TGCAGTGCCTGTGACCAAGCGGGGGGGGTGGATACGCAGTATTTT. Protein: CSACDQAGGVDTQYF.

This clonotype has at least ten counts. The chain couples TRBV2 to TRBJ2-7, with D perhaps TRBD2 (6 bases). Germline loops: CDR1 SNHLY, CDR2 FYNNEI. This CDR3 spans 13 amino acids. V dropped 11 bases and J dropped 3 bases, with 17 bases sitting between them. The CDR3: CASELPRGYEQYF. The CDR3 nucleotides read TGTGCCTCCGAACTGCCGCGGGGCTACGAGCAGTACTTC.

This clonotype was counted ten times or more. The chain carries TRBV12-3 or TRBV12-4 and TRBJ2-3; unclear D gene. The CDR3 length is 15 residues. V was clipped by 5 bases and J by 1 base, with 13 bases between them. CDR3: CASSHRDLRTDTQYF. In DNA form, the CDR3 reads TGTGCCAGCAGTCACCGCGATCTGCGCACAGATACGCAGTATTTT.

This clonotype has ten or more counts. The chain uses TRBV11-2 and TRBJ2-2; D ambiguous. This CDR3 region has 14 residues. Trimming took 5 bases from V and 5 from J, leaving 12 bases between them. Germline-derived CDR1 and CDR2 are SGHAT and FQNNGV. DNA for the CDR3: TGTGCCAGCAGCCTTCGATTGGAAACCGGGGAGCTGTTTTTT. Translating gives CASSLRLETGELFF. The whole variable domain, remainder taken from reference TRBV11-2 and TRBJ2-2, is EAGVAQSPRYKIIEKRQSVAFWCNPISGHATLYWYQQILGQGPKLLIQFQNNGVVDDSQLPKDRFSAERLKGVDSTLKIQPAKLEDSAVYLCASSLRLETGELFFGEGSRLTVL.

This clonotype was counted ten times or more. The J gene is TRBJ2-4, the V gene TRBV7-8; 7 bases are a match to TRBD2. J gave up 0 bases and V 0 bases, and 5 bases lay outside the gene matches. Germline V gene lookup returns CDR1 SGHVS and CDR2 FQNEAQ. The CDR3 covers 17 residues. The CDR3 DNA sequence: TGTGCCAGCAGCTTAGCCCGAGGGGAGGGAGCCAAAAACATTCAGTACTTC. Protein sequence: CASSLARGEGAKNIQYF.

This clonotype was recorded many times. The rearrangement uses TRBV7-9 and TRBJ2-3; TRBD1 matches 7 bases. Trimming took 8 bases from V and 5 from J; bases not matched to a gene: 10. There are 14 residues in the CDR3. The germline V gene encodes CDR1 SEHNR and CDR2 FQNEAQ (reference sequence). Written as DNA, the CDR3 is TGTGCCAGCTCCCGACAGGGTCATAGAGATACGCAGTATTTT. Its translation is CASSRQGHRDTQYF. The entire variable domain, with the rest obtained from reference TRBV7-9 and TRBJ2-3, is as follows: DTGVSQNPRHKITKRGQNVTFRCDPISEHNRLYWYRQTLGQGPEFLTYFQNEAQLEKSRLLSDRFSAERPKGSFSTLEIQRTEQGDSAMYLCASSRQGHRDTQYFGPGTRLTVL.

This rearrangement joins TRBV28 to TRBJ2-5; 8 positions agree with TRBD2. This CDR3 is built from 14 residues. CDR1 and CDR2 (germline): MDHEN, SYDVKM. J was trimmed by 6 bases and V by 6 bases; bases with no gene match: 9. CDR3 sequence (DNA): TGTGCCAGCAGATCTTCGGGGGGGGTAAAGACCCAGTACTTC. This sequence encodes CASRSSGGVKTQYF.

At least ten counts were recorded for this clonotype. This chain uses TRBV12-3 or TRBV12-4 with TRBJ2-5, with TRBD1 as a possible D gene (6 bases). Trimming left V 5 bases short and J 2 bases short, with 9 bases between. The CDR3 is 13 amino acids. The CDR3, as DNA: TGTGCCAGCAGTCGGACAGTTCAAGAGACCCAGTACTTC. Its translation: CASSRTVQETQYF.